A selection of T cell receptor beta chains follows, all from one sample in a study of blood T cells in healthy people across ages. TCRdb itself ran the 5' RACE reads through MiXCR, one entry per CDR3 protein. The profile shows 700,000 or so distinct CDR3 sequences, approximately 21% of them singletons. Sequences were obtained from blood. These receptors all stem from a man in his 70s in good health. Each CDR3 is given with its conserved first and last residue. The D gene is left open where the match is weak. The listing skips clone size in some rows; elsewhere it reads once, few, many or a size class.

CDR3 length | J gene | V gene | clone size | D gene | CDR3 DNA | CDR3 protein
15 | TRBJ2-5 | TRBV18 | - | - | TGTGCCAGCTCACCAAGGGGGGAGCCCCAAGAGACCCAGTACTTC | CASSPRGEPQETQYF
15 | TRBJ2-3 | TRBV14 | few | - | TGTGCCAGCAGCCAAGGGCGGCAGAGACCAGATACGCAGTATTTT | CASSQGRQRPDTQYF
11 | TRBJ1-1 | TRBV12-3/TRBV12-4 | - | - | TGTGCCAGCAGCTCAAGAGGGCGGGGGATCTTT | CASSSRGRGIF
17 | TRBJ1-1 | TRBV6-6 | few | - | TGTGCCAGCAGTTACTCTCTCTTCGGTGGGGGCGGCACTGAAGCTTTCTTT | CASSYSLFGGGGTEAFF
14 | TRBJ2-3 | TRBV6-4 | - | TRBD2 | TGTGCCACCCAGGCGGGGGGAACCACAGATACGCAGTATTTT | CATQAGGTTDTQYF
18 | TRBJ1-3 | TRBV19 | - | TRBD1 | TGTGCCAGTTCACAGTCCCCCCCGGGACAGGTGGCCCGAAACACCATATATTTT | CASSQSPPGQVARNTIYF
16 | TRBJ2-1 | TRBV9 | - | TRBD2 | TGTGCCAGCAGCGAGGATAGCGGGAGGGCCGAGGGTGAGCAGTTCTTC | CASSEDSGRAEGEQFF
14 | TRBJ2-3 | TRBV10-3 | - | - | TGTGCCATCAGAGGGGAGCCTGCCACAGATACGCAGTATTTT | CAIRGEPATDTQYF
14 | TRBJ2-3 | TRBV7-9 | - | TRBD2 | TGTGCCAGCAGTCGACTAGCGGGGCCAGATACGCAGTATTTT | CASSRLAGPDTQYF
16 | TRBJ2-6 | TRBV2 | - | - | TGTGCCAGCAGAATGTCGGACAGCTCTGGGGCCAACGTCCTGACTTTC | CASRMSDSSGANVLTF
17 | TRBJ2-3 | TRBV12-3/TRBV12-4 | few | - | TGTGCCAGCAGTCCATACCCTAATGCGCCTAGCACAGATACGCAGTATTTT | CASSPYPNAPSTDTQYF
16 | TRBJ2-5 | TRBV6-1 | - | TRBD2 | TGTGCCAGCAGTGAAATCCCCGGGAGCGGGGGAGAGACCCAGTACTTC | CASSEIPGSGGETQYF
15 | TRBJ1-2 | TRBV2 | - | - | TGTGCCAGCAGTGACCGGGACCGAAGCTACTATGGTTACACCTTC | CASSDRDRSYYGYTF
14 | TRBJ1-1 | TRBV5-5 | few | - | TGTGCCAGCAGCTTGGTTTCGGGCACCACTGAAGCTTTCTTT | CASSLVSGTTEAFF
14 | TRBJ2-7 | TRBV6-5 | - | TRBD1 | TGTGCCAGCAGTTACTCGGGACAGTCCTACGAGCAGTACTTC | CASSYSGQSYEQYF